This entry lists 20 T cell receptor beta chains sequenced from one sample in a study of T cell responses to AZD1222 COVID-19 vaccine. Using immunoSEQ multiplex PCR, the repertoire was profiled, and TCRdb retains in-frame clones only, with some absent. The sample contains some 28,000 clones, approximately 78% of which appear only once. This specimen was peripheral blood, taken on day 0 of AZD1222 vaccination. These receptors originate from an adult in good health.

The chain combines TRBV6-5 with TRBJ2-7; 7 positions match TRBD2. Trimming removed 1 base from V and 6 bases from J; junction bases left unmatched: 3. This CDR3 contains 13 residues. The germline gives CDR1 MNHEY, CDR2 SVGAGI. The CDR3 DNA is TGTGCCAGCAGTTACTATTCGGGGGGCGAGCAGTACTTC. Amino acid sequence: CASSYYSGGEQYF.

J is TRBJ2-7 and V is TRBV12-3 or TRBV12-4; no definite D call. Trimming left V 0 bases short and J 2 bases short, with 5 bases between. The CDR3 spans 13 residues. The CDR3 protein is CASSLAAPYEQYF. Written as DNA, the CDR3 is TGTGCCAGCAGTTTAGCGGCCCCCTACGAGCAGTACTTC.

The chain is built from TRBV27 and TRBJ2-1, with 7 bases identical to TRBD1. The germline gives CDR1 MNHEY, CDR2 SMNVEV (reference sequence). V lost 5 bases to trimming and J lost 3 bases; unmatched junction nucleotides: 1. The CDR3 is 13 residues long. The CDR3 DNA sequence: TGTGCCAGCAGTAGGACAGGCTACAATGAGCAGTTCTTC. Amino acids: CASSRTGYNEQFF.

The CDR3 DNA sequence: TGTGCCAGCTCACCACGGGACAGCTCTGGGGCCAACGTCCTGACTTTC. Its protein is CASSPRDSSGANVLTF. The rearrangement joins TRBV18 to TRBJ2-6; TRBD1 agrees at 7 bases. The CDR3 contains 16 residues. J was trimmed by 0 bases and V by 1 base; bases with no gene match: 0. Per germline, CDR1 KGHSH and CDR2 LQKENI.

The V and J genes are TRBV5-1 and TRBJ1-2; 8 bases are shared with TRBD1. J lost 5 bases, V lost 3 bases, and 12 bases had no gene match. The CDR3 length is 16 residues. Germline V gene sequence: CDR1 SGHRS, CDR2 YFSETQ. As DNA, the CDR3 is TGCGCCAGCAGCTCCAACTCCGGGACAGGAAAATATGGCTACACCTTC. It yields the protein CASSSNSGTGKYGYTF.

The chain uses TRBV27 and TRBJ2-1; 10 bases map to TRBD1. Trimming cost V 8 bases and J 7 bases; bases outside gene matches: 8. Germline CDR1 MNHEY, CDR2 SMNVEV (reference sequence). This CDR3 spans 14 amino acids. The CDR3 region is CASCRQGALNEQFF. CDR3 in DNA: TGTGCCAGCTGCCGACAGGGGGCTTTGAATGAGCAGTTCTTC.

Only a few counts were recorded for this clone. Here the CDR3 DNA reads TGTGCCAGCTCACAGACAGGTCTCGAGCAGTACTTC. Its protein is CASSQTGLEQYF. V gene TRBV18 combines with J gene TRBJ2-7; tentative D call: TRBD1 (6 bases). The CDR3 extends over 12 amino acids. Germline V gene lookup returns CDR1 KGHSH and CDR2 LQKENI. V shed 4 bases and J shed 6 bases, with 10 bases lying between them.

Of note for this clone: The junction departs from germline at one end; a sequencing error may be responsible. The rearrangement uses TRBV7-8 and TRBJ1-5, with 10 bases lining up with TRBD1. Germline V CDR1 and CDR2: SGHVS, FQNEAQ. The CDR3 length is 16 residues. The CDR3 sequence is CASSLAETGGNQPQHF. CDR3 nucleotide sequence: TGTGCCAGCAGCTTAGCCGAGACAGGGGGCAACCAGCCCCAGCATTTT.

J is TRBJ2-7 and V is TRBV29-1, with D perhaps TRBD1 (5 bases). Germline V gene sequence: CDR1 SQVTM, CDR2 ANQGSEA. V lost 1 base, J lost 3 bases, and 7 bases lay in between. The CDR3 contains 12 residues. The CDR3 nucleotides are TGCAGCGTTGAAGTACAGGACTACGAGCAGTACTTC. It specifies CSVEVQDYEQYF.

The chain carries TRBV27 and TRBJ2-4; D is uncertain. Germline V gene sequence: CDR1 MNHEY, CDR2 SMNVEV (reference sequence). This CDR3 is built from 13 residues. Trimming cost V 4 bases and J 5 bases, with 9 bases left between them. CDR3 sequence (DNA): TGTGCCAGCAGTTCATACGGCCAAAACATTCAGTACTTC. Its translation is CASSSYGQNIQYF.

The chain has TRBV18 and TRBJ2-7; D is undetermined. The germline V and J ends were trimmed by 0 bases and 3 bases, with 6 bases remaining between them. This CDR3 region has 13 residues. In germline, CDR1 is KGHSH, CDR2 LQKENI. The CDR3 nucleotides read TGTGCCAGCTCACCACCGGCCAGCTACGAGCAGTACGTC. It is translated as CASSPPASYEQYV.

This clone was picked up one time. V is TRBV21-1 and J is TRBJ1-1; the table gives TRBD1 as D, unverified against the DNA. TRBV21-1 is termed a pseudogene. The CDR3 covers 17 residues. CDR3 in amino acids: CASTELPQGFWNTEAFF. The CDR3 coding sequence is TGTGCCAGCACCGAACTTCCTCAGGGGTTTTGGAACACTGAAGCTTTCTTT.

CDR3 DNA: TGTGCCAGCGAACCGGGACTATCTCTGGATATCGGGCCCTACGAGCAGTACTTC. Translated, it gives CASEPGLSLDIGPYEQYF. J is TRBJ2-7 and V is TRBV2; 7 positions agree with TRBD2. The germline V gene has CDR1 SNHLY and CDR2 FYNNEI. The ends lost 8 bases at V and 2 bases at J; junction bases unmatched: 21. CDR3 length: 18 amino acids.

The V gene is TRBV12-3 or TRBV12-4, the J gene TRBJ1-5; D ambiguous. The germline V and J ends were trimmed by 5 bases and 6 bases, with 11 bases remaining between them. This CDR3 is built from 13 residues. The CDR3 spells CASSRARIQPQHF. For the CDR3, the DNA is TGTGCCAGCAGTCGGGCGCGGATTCAGCCCCAGCATTTT.

This clone was counted a single time. The rearrangement uses TRBV6-5 and TRBJ1-2; D remains unclear. The V gene lost 6 bases and the J gene lost 6 bases, with 8 bases spanning the gap. Germline V gene lookup returns CDR1 MNHEY and CDR2 SVGAGI. The CDR3 loop spans 11 amino acids. CDR3 sequence reads: CASRGWDGYTF. CDR3 coding DNA: TGTGCCAGCAGGGGGTGGGATGGCTACACCTTC.

This clone was found once. The chain joins TRBV6-5 to TRBJ1-2; 10 bases agree with TRBD1. The trim removed 6 bases at V and 3 bases at J, leaving 4 bases unmatched. The CDR3 has 14 residues. Germline V CDR1 and CDR2: MNHEY, SVGAGI. For the CDR3, the DNA is TGTGCCAGCAGCCACGGACAGGGGGACTATGGCTACACCTTC. This translates into CASSHGQGDYGYTF.

This clone has just a few counts. The V and J genes are TRBV6-4 and TRBJ2-3, with 11 bases matching TRBD2. This CDR3 is built from 16 residues. Germline assignment: CDR1 MRHNA and CDR2 SNTAGT. The V gene end was trimmed by 5 bases and the J gene end by 7 bases; junction bases not matched to a gene: 11. The CDR3 DNA sequence: TGTGCCAGCAGTCCTACTCAACTAGCGGGGGCTAATACGCAGTATTTT. Its translation: CASSPTQLAGANTQYF.

The chain combines TRBV2 with TRBJ2-7; 10 nucleotides line up with TRBD2. Germline CDR1 SNHLY, CDR2 FYNNEI. CDR3 length: 15 amino acids. V was clipped by 1 base and J by 9 bases; unmatched bases: 9. Here the CDR3 DNA reads TGTGCCAGCAGTGAAGGGACTAGCGGTCTCCGGGGGCAGTACTTC. Amino acid sequence: CASSEGTSGLRGQYF.

V gene TRBV28 combines with J gene TRBJ2-7; D perhaps matches TRBD2 (6 bases). There are 13 residues in the CDR3. Trimming cost V 5 bases and J 7 bases, with 15 bases left between them. Germline-derived CDR1 and CDR2 are MDHEN and SYDVKM. The CDR3 sequence: CASSGDFAGEQYV. In nucleotides, the CDR3 is TGTGCCAGCAGTGGGGACTTCGCCGGGGAGCAGTACGTC.

This chain connects TRBV6-5 to TRBJ1-5, with 10 bases lining up with TRBD1. J lost 6 bases, V lost 4 bases, and 6 bases had no gene match. Germline V gives CDR1 MNHEY, CDR2 SVGAGI. This CDR3 contains 15 residues. CDR3 bases: TGTGCCAGCAGTTCCGCCGGGACAGGGGTTCAGCCCCAGCATTTT. Amino acids: CASSSAGTGVQPQHF.